One and the same sample provided the 13 T cell receptor beta chains below, sequenced in a study of response to subunit inactivated influenza vaccine. TCRdb reprocessed the RT-PCR reads with MiXCR, giving one entry per CDR3 protein. The data contain 500,000 to 600,000 distinct CDR3 sequences, 6.5% to 8% of them singletons. The sample here was PBMCs from blood, taken less than 25 months after vaccination. These receptors all stem from a man between 50 and 69 years old who received an inactivated influenza vaccine.

This clonotype showed up many times. The CDR3 nucleotides read TGTGCCTTAGGGGAGCTAGCGGGAGGGCAGAACACCGGGGAGCTGTTTTTT. Its protein product is CALGELAGGQNTGELFF. The chain recombines TRBV27 with TRBJ2-2, with 12 bases fitting TRBD2. The CDR3 extends over 17 amino acids. Losses at the gene ends were 11 bases for V and 1 base for J; bases not matched to a gene: 11. In germline, CDR1 is MNHEY, CDR2 SMNVEV (reference sequence).

This clonotype came up a few times. The rearrangement joins TRBV6-5 to TRBJ2-5; no definite D call. CDR1 is MNHEY, CDR2 SVGAGI, per germline. Deletions cut 1 base from V and 1 base from J, with 4 bases between. The CDR3 consists of 13 residues. The CDR3 DNA reads as TGTGCCAGCAGTTACTACAGCCAAGAGACCCAGTACTTC. Protein product: CASSYYSQETQYF.

This clonotype was seen a handful of times. The chain has TRBV12-3 or TRBV12-4 and TRBJ1-2; a possible D gene is TRBD1 (6 bases). The length of the CDR3 is 15 residues. V shed 2 bases and J shed 4 bases, with 14 bases lying between them. The DNA of the CDR3 is TGTGCCAGCAGTTTATTCAGGGGTACGCTCTATGGCTACACCTTC. It is translated as CASSLFRGTLYGYTF.

The V and J genes are TRBV7-8 and TRBJ2-5, with 7 positions matching TRBD1. CDR1 and CDR2 (germline): SGHVS, FQNEAQ. The length of the CDR3 is 15 residues. Losses at the gene ends were 2 bases for V and 5 bases for J; bases not matched to a gene: 8. The CDR3 loop is CASSLRSGGSETQYF. The CDR3 bases are TGTGCCAGCAGCTTAAGGTCAGGGGGTTCGGAGACCCAGTACTTC.

This clonotype occurred a few times. The chain employs TRBV11-3 and TRBJ2-3, with D hard to call. The V end lost 0 bases, the J end lost 10 bases, and 11 bases lay between the germline ends. Germline loops: CDR1 SGHNT, CDR2 YENEEA. CDR3 length: 13 residues. The CDR3 nucleotides read TGTGCCAGCAGCTTAGATCGAGACCTCCCGCAGTATTTT. Translating gives CASSLDRDLPQYF.

The chain joins TRBV4-1 to TRBJ2-1; tentative D call: TRBD2 (5 bases). The germline CDR1 and CDR2 sequences are MGHRA and YSYEKL. With 4 bases removed from V and 6 bases from J, the gap between germline ends came to 10 bases. The CDR3 extends over 13 amino acids. CDR3 in amino acids: CASSRELANEQFF. For the CDR3, the DNA is TGCGCCAGCAGCCGAGAGCTAGCCAATGAGCAGTTCTTC.

V and J are TRBV9 and TRBJ2-1; 8 bases agree with TRBD1. The germline CDR1 and CDR2 sequences are SGDLS and YYNGEE. With V trimmed by 5 bases and J by 3 bases, 7 bases remained unmatched. The CDR3 covers 15 residues. The CDR3 DNA reads TGTGCCAGCAGTCCCGCGACAGGGGTCTACAATGAGCAGTTCTTC. Its protein is CASSPATGVYNEQFF.

This clonotype was observed a handful of times. The gene calls are TRBV21-1 and TRBJ2-7. TRBV21-1 is recorded as a pseudogene. This CDR3 region has 15 residues. CDR3 coding DNA: TGTGCCAGCAGCAATGACTTAAACCTAACCTACGAGCAGTACTTC. Its protein is CASSNDLNLTYEQYF.

This sequence joins TRBV20-1 and TRBJ2-5; the match to TRBD2 covers 7 bases. This CDR3 spans 13 amino acids. The germline CDR1 and CDR2 sequences are DFQATT and SNEGSKA (reference sequence). V lost 4 bases to trimming and J lost 4 bases; unmatched junction nucleotides: 6. CDR3 in amino acids: CSAKRLAGETQYF. In DNA form, the CDR3 reads TGCAGTGCTAAACGACTAGCAGGAGAGACCCAGTACTTC.

This chain connects TRBV2 to TRBJ2-1; D is unresolved. Per germline, CDR1 SNHLY and CDR2 FYNNEI. The CDR3 runs 13 residues. Trimming cost V 10 bases and J 1 base, with 11 bases left between them. The CDR3 is CATTKDSYNEQFF. The CDR3 DNA sequence: TGTGCCACCACAAAGGATTCCTACAATGAGCAGTTCTTC. The variable domain in full, with the rest retrieved from reference TRBV2 and TRBJ2-1, is EPEVTQTPSHQVTQMGQEVILRCVPISNHLYFYWYRQILGQKVEFLVSFYNNEISEKSEIFDDQFSVERPDGSNFTLKIRSTKLEDSAMYFCATTKDSYNEQFFGPGTRLTVL.

The chain employs TRBV10-3 and TRBJ1-2, with D maybe TRBD1 (5 bases). The CDR3 totals 15 residues. V lost 0 bases to trimming and J lost 0 bases, with 8 bases between them. CDR1 ENHRY and CDR2 SYGVKD come from the germline V gene. In DNA form, the CDR3 reads TGTGCCATCAGTGAGTCTAGGGGATCTAACTATGGCTACACCTTC. Its translation is CAISESRGSNYGYTF.

This clonotype has a handful of counts. This chain connects TRBV9 to TRBJ2-1; 9 bases are a match to TRBD2. The CDR3 spans 15 residues. Germline trimming cut 3 bases from V and 1 base from J; bases unmatched to any gene: 2. Germline V gives CDR1 SGDLS, CDR2 YYNGEE. The CDR3 nucleotides are TGTGCCAGCAGCGCGACTAGCGGTTCCTACAATGAGCAGTTCTTC. Its protein is CASSATSGSYNEQFF.

This clonotype occurred a few times. J is TRBJ1-6 and V is TRBV7-9; the D gene is possibly TRBD1 (5 bases). The ends were cut back, 2 bases at V and 7 bases at J, with 12 bases in the middle. The CDR3 runs to 15 residues. Germline CDR1 reads SEHNR; CDR2 reads FQNEAQ (reference sequence). The CDR3 spells CASSLPQTANSPLHF. CDR3 bases: TGTGCCAGCAGCTTACCTCAGACAGCCAATTCACCCCTCCACTTT.